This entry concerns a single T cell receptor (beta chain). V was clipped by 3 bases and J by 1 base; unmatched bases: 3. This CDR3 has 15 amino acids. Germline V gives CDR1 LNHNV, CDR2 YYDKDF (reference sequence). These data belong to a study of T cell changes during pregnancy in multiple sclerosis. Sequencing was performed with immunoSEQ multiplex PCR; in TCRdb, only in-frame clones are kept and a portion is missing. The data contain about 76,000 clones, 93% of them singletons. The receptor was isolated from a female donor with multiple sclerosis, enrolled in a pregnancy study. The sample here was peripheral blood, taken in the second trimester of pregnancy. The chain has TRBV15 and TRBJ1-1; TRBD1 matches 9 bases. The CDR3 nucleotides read TGTGCCACCAGCAGCCGGACAGGGGAGAACACTGAAGCTTTCTTT. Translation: CATSSRTGENTEAFF.